This note documents a single T cell receptor (beta chain) sequence. Its antigen is still unknown. The junction does not match germline at one end; this may be a read error. The roughly 18-32 mg bulk tissue piece was not sorted before simultaneous RNA and DNA extraction. Surgical resection was the treatment these patients received for primary liver carcinoma. The CDR3 extends over 11 amino acids. Germline values: CDR1 SQVTM, CDR2 ANQGSEA. This record belongs to a study of tumor-infiltrating lymphocytes in primary liver carcinoma. TCR beta cDNA came from 400 to 500 ng total RNA, primed with a constant-region primer. Employing slightly modified ARM-PCR, three nested multiplex PCR rounds were run, and these gave rise to the TCR beta libraries. With TRBV1-TRBV30 forward primers and a C-beta reverse primer, the first two PCR rounds were run for about 10 cycles each. TCRdb reanalysed the multiplex PCR reads using MiXCR and keeps one entry per CDR3 protein. There are fewer than 75,000 distinct CDR3 sequences in the sample; over 60% occur only once, and under 45% lies in the top ten.

Broader study findings: Detection in all five tumor regions applied to only about 7.5-24% of top clones.

Sequenced input: liver tumor tissue from sampling region 4. Subset noted: tumor region T4, right-lateral pole. This receptor was taken from a man aged 40-55 years with primary liver carcinoma and hepatitis B virus infection. The chain employs TRBV29-1 and TRBJ2-7; D is unclear. For the CDR3, the DNA is TGCAGCGTACGGGTATCCTACGAGCGGTACTTC. Amino acids: CSVRVSYERYF.